The next 9 T cell receptor beta chains were all read from a single sample in a study of Ad26.COV2.S vaccination and SARS-CoV-2 variants (dated by TCRdb to about 2021). Libraries were made using the immunoSEQ multiplex PCR assay. TCRdb took this table from immuneACCESS and kept in-frame rearrangements with V and J called. Such tables lack part of the clones; where checked against another copy, unresolved V genes explain under half of the gap, and the rest is unexplained. This sample holds approximately 250,000 clones; around 90% were observed only once. About 2.8% of the sample rests with the top ten. The treatment or condition label of this sample denotes: some 19 received Ad26.COV2.S at low or high dose, single or two shots; about 5 received placebo; per-sample allocation not given. For vaccine and placebo recipients, the sequenced repertoires came from samples collected on day 63 after the first injection.

Here the sequenced sample was peripheral blood, taken in a trial of Ad26.COV2.S vaccine versus placebo. These receptors were obtained from a person aged 18-60 years who received the Ad26.COV2.S COVID-19 vaccine or a placebo.

The chain employs TRBV4-1 and TRBJ2-6; D possibly corresponds to TRBD1 (5 bases). The CDR3 spans 17 residues. V shed 4 bases and J shed 0 bases, with 13 bases lying between them. CDR1 is MGHRA and CDR2 is YSYEKL in the germline V gene. For the CDR3, the DNA is TGCGCCAGCAGCCCAGTAATGCAGGGCTCTGGGGCCAACGTCCTGACTTTC. Translated, it gives CASSPVMQGSGANVLTF.

V gene TRBV5-6 combines with J gene TRBJ1-3; D uncertain. V was pared by 4 bases and J by 4 bases, with 6 bases between. Germline CDR1 SGHDT, CDR2 YYEEEE. The CDR3 is 12 amino acids. CDR3 residues: CASSLPGNTIYF. CDR3 DNA: TGTGCCAGCAGCCTACCCGGAAACACCATATATTTT.

This chain links TRBV28 with TRBJ1-6, with D possibly matching TRBD1 (6 bases). Germline CDR1 reads MDHEN; CDR2 reads SYDVKM. The CDR3 covers 15 residues. V shed 6 bases and J shed 7 bases, with 16 bases lying between them. CDR3 amino acids: CASRTPGVTNSPLHF. CDR3 DNA sequence: TGTGCCAGCAGGACCCCAGGGGTTACGAATTCACCCCTCCACTTT.

The V call is TRBV5-1, the J call TRBJ2-3, with D hard to call. CDR3 length: 13 amino acids. Per germline, CDR1 SGHRS and CDR2 YFSETQ. V was pared by 7 bases and J by 3 bases, with 12 bases between. The CDR3 loop is CASSPRRTDTQYF. CDR3 coding DNA: TGCGCCAGCTCCCCCAGGCGGACAGATACGCAGTATTTT.

This clone appeared a few times. The rearrangement links TRBV12-5 to TRBJ2-5; D possibly matches TRBD1 or TRBD2 (5 bases each). This CDR3 comprises 17 residues. Trimming pared 0 bases from V and 5 bases from J, leaving 19 bases between. Germline CDR1 and CDR2: LGHNT and FRNRAP. CDR3 sequence (DNA): TGTGCTAGTGGTTTGGTACACGGGACCCAGAACTTGGAGACCCAGTACTTC. This translates into CASGLVHGTQNLETQYF.

This chain uses TRBV7-2 with TRBJ2-2; tentatively, D is TRBD1 or TRBD2 (6 bases each). CDR1 is SGHTA and CDR2 is FQGNSA in the germline V gene. The CDR3 contains 15 residues. The CDR3, as DNA: TGTGCAGTCCAAAAGGGGGGACACAACACCGGGGAGCTGTTTTTT. Translation: CAVQKGGHNTGELFF.

V and J are TRBV7-9 and TRBJ2-3, with a tentative D call TRBD2 (6 bases). The CDR3 has 14 residues. The V gene lost 5 bases and the J gene lost 3 bases, with 12 bases spanning the gap. Germline V CDR1 and CDR2: SEHNR, FQNEAQ (reference sequence). CDR3 protein: CASSTSKRTDTQYF. As DNA, the CDR3 is TGTGCCAGCAGCACTAGCAAGAGGACAGATACGCAGTATTTT.

V gene TRBV9 combines with J gene TRBJ1-2, with D unresolved. The V gene's germline CDR1 is SGDLS and CDR2 YYNGEE. Trimming pared 0 bases from V and 6 bases from J, leaving 9 bases between. The CDR3 runs 13 residues. DNA of the CDR3: TGTGCCAGCAGCGTAGGGACGCAACATGGCTACACCTTC. Residues: CASSVGTQHGYTF.

The CDR3 loop reads CASSRSSGGETQYF. The CDR3 DNA is TGTGCCAGCAGCAGATCTAGCGGGGGGGAGACCCAGTACTTC. This chain connects TRBV7-9 to TRBJ2-5; TRBD2 agrees at 11 bases. There are 14 residues in the CDR3. Germline assignment: CDR1 SEHNR and CDR2 FQNEAQ (reference sequence). The V segment lost 5 bases and the J segment 5 bases; nucleotides outside the gene matches: 4.